This paragraph reports one T cell receptor beta chain. Its target is not known. Clones were read by immunoSEQ multiplex PCR, and TCRdb kept only the in-frame ones, dropping some. The data show around 140,000 clones, less than 90% seen once. As to time point: blood 4 weeks post-SBRT, at nephrectomy. As for treatment: 15 Gy SBRT to primary tumor, nephrectomy 4 weeks later. Nephrectomy followed 15 Gy stereotactic body radiation by 4 weeks. Radiation-treated patients gave blood at baseline, week 2 and week 4. This sample stems from a study of radiation and T cells in renal cell carcinoma. Study-level points and caveats: Top tumor clonotypes rose in blood 2 weeks post-radiation, then contracted. Pretreatment tumor biopsies were lacking, so baseline clonotypes are unknown.

V was clipped by 1 base and J by 2 bases, with 11 bases between them. This CDR3 comprises 15 residues. CDR1 and CDR2 from the germline V gene are LGHNA and YSLEER. The input for sequencing was blood, taken from a patient whose treatment included radiotherapy and nephrectomy. This chain links TRBV4-3 with TRBJ1-2; D remains ambiguous. This clonotype originated in a woman between 45 and 60 years old with renal cell carcinoma. The CDR3 DNA follows: TGCGCCAGCAGCCAAGTCCCGGGGATAAACTATGGCTACACCTTC. This gives the protein CASSQVPGINYGYTF.